This is a list of T cell receptor beta chains from one sample in a study of blood T cell repertoires in COVID-19. The repertoire was sequenced with immunoSEQ multiplex PCR; TCRdb's copy has only in-frame clones and lacks some. The data show 150,000 or so clones, 75% to 85% seen once. Sequenced: peripheral blood. The receptors derive from a woman between 50 and 59 years old with acute or convalescent COVID-19. Both conserved end residues are part of each CDR3. The D gene is left open where the match is weak. A clone size is listed for some rows: how often the clone was seen (once, few, many), or a class if it is expanded.

TGTGCCAGCTCTCACACAGGGGGCAGGGCGAACACCGGGGAGCTGTTTTTT CASSHTGGRANTGELFF . TRBJ2-2 TRBD1 TRBV18 17
TGTGCCATCAGTGAACAGGGAGTTGGCGAGCAGTACTTC CAISEQGVGEQYF few TRBJ2-7 . TRBV10-3 13
TGCGCCAGCAGCTTTGGTGGGGACAGCTGGAACACTGAAGCTTTCTTT CASSFGGDSWNTEAFF . TRBJ1-1 TRBD1 TRBV5-1 16
TGCGCCAGCAGATTGGGACAGGGGCAGGGCTCACCCCTCCACTTT CASRLGQGQGSPLHF . TRBJ1-6 TRBD1 TRBV5-1 15
TGTGCCATCAGGACAGGGTCGGGCATTCAGTACTTC CAIRTGSGIQYF . TRBJ2-4 TRBD1 TRBV10-3 12
TGTGCCAGCAGCCCGCCCCGACAGGGTGGCAAAAACATTCAGTACTTC CASSPPRQGGKNIQYF . TRBJ2-4 TRBD1 TRBV7-2 16
TGTGCCAGCAGTGTTTTGAGACAGGGGAGTCAGCCCCAGCATTTT CASSVLRQGSQPQHF . TRBJ1-5 TRBD1 TRBV28 15
TGCGCCAGCAGCCAAGTGGGGTTTGGGGAGAAGACCCAGTACTTC CASSQVGFGEKTQYF . TRBJ2-5 . TRBV4-1 15
TGTGCCAGCAGTTTCGGTGGTACCCAGCCCCAGCATTTT CASSFGGTQPQHF . TRBJ1-5 . TRBV27 13
TGTGCCAGCAGCCAAGATTTCTACGGCCGGGTTACTTACGAGCAGTACTTC CASSQDFYGRVTYEQYF once TRBJ2-7 . TRBV4-2 17
TGTGCCAGCAGCCAAGGGACAGGCAACTACGAGCAGTACTTC CASSQGTGNYEQYF few TRBJ2-7 TRBD1 TRBV4-2 14
TGTGCCAGCAGCAGACCCGGGAATTCTAACTATGGCTACACCTTC CASSRPGNSNYGYTF . TRBJ1-2 . TRBV3-1/TRBV3-2 15
TGTGCCAGCAGCCCAAGCAGCGGGGGGGAGCTGTTTTTT CASSPSSGGELFF . TRBJ2-2 . TRBV9 13
TGTGCCAGCAGTGAAAGGGGTGACGTGCGCAATCAGCCCCAGCATTTT CASSERGDVRNQPQHF . TRBJ1-5 . TRBV6-1 16
TGTGCCAGCTCACGACAGGGTGCCTATAGCAATCAGCCCCAGCATTTT CASSRQGAYSNQPQHF . TRBJ1-5 TRBD1 TRBV18 16
TGCGCCAGCAGCCACTCACAGGGGAACCAGCCCCAGCATTTT CASSHSQGNQPQHF . TRBJ1-5 TRBD1 TRBV4-3 14
TGTGCCAGCAGTTTCACGGCGGTAATCACCGGGGAGCTGTTTTTT CASSFTAVITGELFF . TRBJ2-2 . TRBV28 15
TGTGCCAGCAGTTTACTTGAGCGGGGTGGGGATACGCAGTATTTT CASSLLERGGDTQYF . TRBJ2-3 TRBD2 TRBV27 15
TGTGCCAGCAGCCCACCCGCAAGAGGGCAGCCCCAGCATTTT CASSPPARGQPQHF few TRBJ1-5 . TRBV28 14
TGTGCCAGCAGTTCACAGGTGGACAATGAGCAGTTCTTC CASSSQVDNEQFF . TRBJ2-1 . TRBV28 13
TGTGCCATCAGTGAGGCAGCCGGGACAGAGAACACTGAAGCTTTCTTT CAISEAAGTENTEAFF . TRBJ1-1 TRBD1 TRBV10-3 16
TGTGCCAGCAGCGTCCTAGGACTAGCGGCCGAGCAGTACTTC CASSVLGLAAEQYF few TRBJ2-7 TRBD2 TRBV9 14